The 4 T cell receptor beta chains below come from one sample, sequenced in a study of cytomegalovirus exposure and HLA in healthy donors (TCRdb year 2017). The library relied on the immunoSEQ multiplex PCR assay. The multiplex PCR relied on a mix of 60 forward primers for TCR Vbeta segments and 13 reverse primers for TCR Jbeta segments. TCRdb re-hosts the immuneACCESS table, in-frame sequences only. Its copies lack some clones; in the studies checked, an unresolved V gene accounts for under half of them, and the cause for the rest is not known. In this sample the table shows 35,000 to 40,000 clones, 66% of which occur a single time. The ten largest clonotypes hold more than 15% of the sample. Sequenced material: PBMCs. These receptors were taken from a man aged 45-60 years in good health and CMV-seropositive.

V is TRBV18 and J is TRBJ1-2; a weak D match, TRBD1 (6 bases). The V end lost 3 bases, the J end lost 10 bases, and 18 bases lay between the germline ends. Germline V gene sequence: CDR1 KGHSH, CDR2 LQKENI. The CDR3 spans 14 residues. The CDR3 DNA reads TGTGCCAGCTCACCGCAAGGAGATGGACAGCACTACACCTTC. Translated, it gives CASSPQGDGQHYTF.

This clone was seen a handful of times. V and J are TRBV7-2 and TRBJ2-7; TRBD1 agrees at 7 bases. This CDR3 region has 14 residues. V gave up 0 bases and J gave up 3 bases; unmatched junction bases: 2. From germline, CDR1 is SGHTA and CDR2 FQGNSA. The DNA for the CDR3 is TGTGCCAGCAGCTTAGCACAGGGGAACTACGAGCAGTACTTC. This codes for CASSLAQGNYEQYF. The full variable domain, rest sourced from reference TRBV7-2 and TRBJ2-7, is GAGVSQSPSNKVTEKGKDVELRCDPISGHTALYWYRQSLGQGLEFLIYFQGNSAPDKSGLPSDRFSAERTGGSVSTLTIQRTQQEDSAVYLCASSLAQGNYEQYFGPGTRLTVT.

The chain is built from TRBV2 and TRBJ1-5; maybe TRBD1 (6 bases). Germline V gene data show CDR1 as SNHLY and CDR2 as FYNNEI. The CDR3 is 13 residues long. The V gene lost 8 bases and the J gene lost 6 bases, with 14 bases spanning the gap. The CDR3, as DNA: TGTGCCAGCTTCCTAGGGGGGGGTCAGCCCCAGCATTTT. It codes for CASFLGGGQPQHF.

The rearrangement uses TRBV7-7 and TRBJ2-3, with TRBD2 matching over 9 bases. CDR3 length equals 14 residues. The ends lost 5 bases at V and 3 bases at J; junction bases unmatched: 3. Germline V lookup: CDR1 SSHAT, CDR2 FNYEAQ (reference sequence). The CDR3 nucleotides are TGTGCCAGCAGCCGGCGGGGGGGAACAGATACGCAGTATTTT. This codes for CASSRRGGTDTQYF.